This T cell receptor beta chain originates from a study of blood T cell repertoires in COVID-19. Study-level background: The United States, Italy and Spain provided the acute and convalescent COVID-19 samples. Sources were T cells, B-cell-depleted T cells, or PBMCs; the material itself was cDNA or gDNA.

V was cut by 0 bases and J by 11 bases, with 15 bases left in between. The CDR3 spans 14 residues. CDR1 and CDR2 from the germline V gene are SGHRS and YFSETQ. The authors' processing: Scientists estimated how many nucleated cells there were by amplifying reference gene primers. Produced via immunoSEQ multiplex PCR; TCRdb's table is partial and in-frame only. Clone size and the V and J calls come from that table; the DNA yielded D and trimming. The profile shows some 150,000 clones, 85% to 90% of them singletons. Sequences were obtained from peripheral blood. This clonotype was obtained from a woman of 80 years or more with acute or convalescent COVID-19. V usage is TRBV5-1 and J usage is TRBJ1-5; D not certain. This chain's CDR3 is CASSLAGGNEAQHF. CDR3 DNA: TGCGCCAGCAGCTTGGCCGGAGGGAACGAGGCCCAGCATTTT.